Each of the 3 T cell receptor beta chains below was sequenced from the same sample in a study of T and B cells in COVID-19 patients. BIOMED2 TRB-A/B primer pools were used in multiplex TRB PCR. TCRdb re-called the multiplex PCR reads through MiXCR, storing one row per CDR3 protein. The sample comprises 20,000 to 25,000 distinct CDR3 sequences, under 35% of which are singletons, and 2% to 2.5% rests with the top ten. Each TRB amplification used roughly 230-550 ng of genomic DNA from blood. The sample taken for sequencing was blood. The receptors stem from a human donor who had recovered from COVID-19.

Regarding this clonotype: A much more abundant neighbour one base away suggests this may be a read error. This chain uses TRBV27 with TRBJ2-7, with 11 bases identical to TRBD2. CDR1 is MNHEY and CDR2 is SMNVEV in the germline V gene (reference sequence). The V segment lost 5 bases and the J segment 7 bases; nucleotides outside the gene matches: 13. The CDR3 loop spans 16 amino acids. The CDR3 protein is CASSRLAGGSSNEQYF. DNA for the CDR3: TGTGCCAGCAGTAGGCTAGCGGGGGGATCCTCCAATGAGCAGTACTTC.

This clonotype has just a few counts. The CDR3 here is CASRRADANTGELFF. DNA of the CDR3: TGCGCCAGCAGGAGGGCAGACGCGAACACCGGGGAGCTGTTTTTT. The chain employs TRBV5-1 and TRBJ2-2; TRBD2 is a possible D gene (5 bases). V was clipped by 5 bases and J by 0 bases, with 11 bases between them. The length of the CDR3 is 15 residues. The germline V gene has CDR1 SGHRS and CDR2 YFSETQ.

This clonotype was seen a few times. The chain carries TRBV5-4 and TRBJ2-7; 7 nucleotides agree with TRBD1. The CDR3 contains 14 residues. Germline CDR1 is SGHNT and CDR2 is YYREEE (reference sequence). V shed 4 bases and J 3 bases; nucleotides not matched to a gene: 7. The DNA for the CDR3 is TGTGCCAGCAGCGTCCCGGGACAGAACTACGAGCAGTACTTC. Translated: CASSVPGQNYEQYF. The whole variable domain, remainder taken from reference TRBV5-4 and TRBJ2-7, is ETGVTQSPTHLIKTRGQQVTLRCSSQSGHNTVSWYQQALGQGPQFIFQYYREEENGRGNFPPRFSGLQFPNYSSELNVNALELDDSALYLCASSVPGQNYEQYFGPGTRLTVT.